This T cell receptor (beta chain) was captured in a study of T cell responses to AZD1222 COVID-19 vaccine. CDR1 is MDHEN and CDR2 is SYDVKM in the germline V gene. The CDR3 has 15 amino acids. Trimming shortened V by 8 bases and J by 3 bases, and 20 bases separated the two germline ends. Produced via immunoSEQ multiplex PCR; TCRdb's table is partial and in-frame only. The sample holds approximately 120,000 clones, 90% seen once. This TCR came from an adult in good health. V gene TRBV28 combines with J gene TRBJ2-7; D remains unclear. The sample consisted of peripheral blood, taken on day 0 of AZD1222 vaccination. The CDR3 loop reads CASSQVGSLSYEQYF. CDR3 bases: TGTGCCAGCTCCCAGGTCGGCTCCCTTAGCTACGAGCAGTACTTC.